This TCR beta chain was sequenced for a study of blood T cell repertoires in COVID-19. CDR1 is MNHNY, CDR2 SVGAGI, per germline (reference sequence). Trimming shortened V by 5 bases and J by 1 base, and 18 bases separated the two germline ends. The length of the CDR3 is 17 residues. In the original workflow: Estimation of nucleated cell counts relied on the amplification of reference gene primers. Sequencing was performed with immunoSEQ multiplex PCR; in TCRdb, only in-frame clones are kept and a portion is missing. The D gene and trimming were derived from the DNA, and the V and J assignments and clone size from that table. The sample holds around 150,000 clones; roughly 87% are singletons and the top ten take roughly 4%.

J is TRBJ1-5 and V is TRBV6-6; D may be TRBD1 (6 bases). The sequence came from a woman aged 60-75 years who had recovered from COVID-19. The sample was peripheral blood. Here the CDR3 reads CASSPRPPDSSNQPQHF. The DNA for the CDR3 is TGTGCCAGCAGTCCCCGGCCCCCGGACAGCAGCAATCAGCCCCAGCATTTT.